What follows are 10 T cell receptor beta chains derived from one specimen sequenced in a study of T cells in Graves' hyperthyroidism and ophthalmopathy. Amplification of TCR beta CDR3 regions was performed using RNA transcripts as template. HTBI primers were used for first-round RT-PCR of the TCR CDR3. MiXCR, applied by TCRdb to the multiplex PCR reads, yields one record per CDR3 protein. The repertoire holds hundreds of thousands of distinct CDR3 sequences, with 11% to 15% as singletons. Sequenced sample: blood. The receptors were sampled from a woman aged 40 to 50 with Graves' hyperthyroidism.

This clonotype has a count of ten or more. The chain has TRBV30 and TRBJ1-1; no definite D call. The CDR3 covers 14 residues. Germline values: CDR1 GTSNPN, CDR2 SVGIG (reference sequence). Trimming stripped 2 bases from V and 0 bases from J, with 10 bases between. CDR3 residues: CAWSPRTVNTEAFF. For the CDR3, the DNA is TGTGCCTGGAGTCCCAGGACGGTGAACACTGAAGCTTTCTTT.

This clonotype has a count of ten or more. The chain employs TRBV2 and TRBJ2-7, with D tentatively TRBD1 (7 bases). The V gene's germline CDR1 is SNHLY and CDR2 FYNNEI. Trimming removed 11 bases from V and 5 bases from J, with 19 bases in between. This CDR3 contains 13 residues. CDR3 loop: CAGGRQGWDEQYF. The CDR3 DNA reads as TGTGCCGGGGGGAGACAGGGATGGGACGAGCAGTACTTC.

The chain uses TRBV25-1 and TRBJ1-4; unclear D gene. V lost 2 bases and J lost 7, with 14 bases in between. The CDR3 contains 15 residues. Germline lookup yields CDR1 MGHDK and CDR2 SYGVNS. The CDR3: CASSEGEGFTEKLFF. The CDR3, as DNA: TGTGCCAGCAGTGAAGGAGAGGGTTTCACTGAAAAACTGTTTTTT.

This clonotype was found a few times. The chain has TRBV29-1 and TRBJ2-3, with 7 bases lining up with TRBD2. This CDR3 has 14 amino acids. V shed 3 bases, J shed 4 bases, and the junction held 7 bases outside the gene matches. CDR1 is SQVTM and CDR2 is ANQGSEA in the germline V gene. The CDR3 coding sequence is TGCAGCGTTGACGGCGGGAGTGGCGCAGATACGCAGTATTTT. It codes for CSVDGGSGADTQYF.

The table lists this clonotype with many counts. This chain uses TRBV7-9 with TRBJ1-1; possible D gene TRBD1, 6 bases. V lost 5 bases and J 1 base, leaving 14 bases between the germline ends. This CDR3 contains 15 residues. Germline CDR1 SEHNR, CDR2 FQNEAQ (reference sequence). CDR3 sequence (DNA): TGTGCCAGCAGCCTAACCGGGACACCGAACACTGAAGCTTTCTTT. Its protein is CASSLTGTPNTEAFF. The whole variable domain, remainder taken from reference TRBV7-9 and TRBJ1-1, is DTGVSQNPRHKITKRGQNVTFRCDPISEHNRLYWYRQTLGQGPEFLTYFQNEAQLEKSRLLSDRFSAERPKGSFSTLEIQRTEQGDSAMYLCASSLTGTPNTEAFFGQGTRLTVV.

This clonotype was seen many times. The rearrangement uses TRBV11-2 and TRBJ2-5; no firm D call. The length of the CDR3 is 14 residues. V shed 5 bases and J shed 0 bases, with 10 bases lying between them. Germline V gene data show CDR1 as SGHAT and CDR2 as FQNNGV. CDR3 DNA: TGTGCCAGCAGCACCCGACGGAACCAAGAGACCCAGTACTTC. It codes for CASSTRRNQETQYF.

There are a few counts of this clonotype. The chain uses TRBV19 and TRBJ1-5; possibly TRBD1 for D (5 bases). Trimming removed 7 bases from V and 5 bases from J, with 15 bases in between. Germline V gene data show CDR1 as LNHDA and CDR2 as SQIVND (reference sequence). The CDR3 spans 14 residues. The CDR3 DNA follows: TGTGCCAGTAACCCAGACAGCAAACATCAGCCCCAGCATTTT. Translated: CASNPDSKHQPQHF.

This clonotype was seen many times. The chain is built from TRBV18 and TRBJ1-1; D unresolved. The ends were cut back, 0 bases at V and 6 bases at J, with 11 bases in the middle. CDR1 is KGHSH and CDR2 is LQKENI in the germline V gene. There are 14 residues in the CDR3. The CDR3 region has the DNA TGTGCCAGCTCACCACCAGGTCGGGAGCCTGAAGCTTTCTTT. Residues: CASSPPGREPEAFF.

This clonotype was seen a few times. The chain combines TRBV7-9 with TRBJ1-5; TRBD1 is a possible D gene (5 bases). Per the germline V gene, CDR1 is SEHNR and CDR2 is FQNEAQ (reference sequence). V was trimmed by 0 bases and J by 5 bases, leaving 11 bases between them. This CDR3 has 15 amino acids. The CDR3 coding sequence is TGTGCCAGCAGCTTAGCAGGGGAGCTTGATCAGCCCCAGCATTTT. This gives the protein CASSLAGELDQPQHF.

The CDR3 here is CASSIEAGGSAEAFF. In DNA form, the CDR3 reads TGTGCCAGTAGTATTGAGGCAGGGGGCTCCGCTGAAGCTTTCTTT. The chain carries TRBV19 and TRBJ1-1; 8 nucleotides agree with TRBD1. The germline V gene has CDR1 LNHDA and CDR2 SQIVND (reference sequence). J was trimmed by 6 bases and V by 3 bases; bases with no gene match: 9. There are 15 residues in the CDR3.